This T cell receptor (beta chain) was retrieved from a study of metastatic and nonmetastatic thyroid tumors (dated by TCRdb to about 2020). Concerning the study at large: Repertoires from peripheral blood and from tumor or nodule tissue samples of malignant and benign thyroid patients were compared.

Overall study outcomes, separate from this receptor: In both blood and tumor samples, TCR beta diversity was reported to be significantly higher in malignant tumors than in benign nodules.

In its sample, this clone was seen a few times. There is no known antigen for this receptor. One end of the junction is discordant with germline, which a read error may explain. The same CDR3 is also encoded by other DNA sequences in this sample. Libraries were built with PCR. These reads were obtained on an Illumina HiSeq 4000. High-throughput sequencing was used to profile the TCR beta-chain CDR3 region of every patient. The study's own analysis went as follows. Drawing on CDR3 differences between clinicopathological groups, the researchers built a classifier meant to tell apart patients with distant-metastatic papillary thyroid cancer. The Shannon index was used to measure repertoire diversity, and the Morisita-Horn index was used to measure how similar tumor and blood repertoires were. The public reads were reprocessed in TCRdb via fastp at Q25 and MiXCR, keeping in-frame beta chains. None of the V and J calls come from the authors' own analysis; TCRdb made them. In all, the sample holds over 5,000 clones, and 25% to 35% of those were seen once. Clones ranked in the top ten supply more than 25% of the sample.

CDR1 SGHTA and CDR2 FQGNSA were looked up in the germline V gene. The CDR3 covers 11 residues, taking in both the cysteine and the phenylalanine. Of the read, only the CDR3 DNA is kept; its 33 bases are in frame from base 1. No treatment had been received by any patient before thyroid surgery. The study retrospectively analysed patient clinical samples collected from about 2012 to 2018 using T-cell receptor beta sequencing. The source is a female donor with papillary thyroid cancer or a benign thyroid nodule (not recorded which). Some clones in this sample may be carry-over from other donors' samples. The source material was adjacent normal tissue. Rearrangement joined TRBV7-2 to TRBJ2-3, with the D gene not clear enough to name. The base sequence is TGTGCCAGCAGCTTCTCAGATACTCAGTATTTT. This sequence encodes CASSFSDTQYF.